This TCR beta chain was recovered during a study of PD-1 blockade in classical Hodgkin lymphoma. Study details: Each patient was given nivolumab 3 mg/kg through a vein every 2 weeks.

Patients all relapsed after autologous stem cell transplantation, and there was variation in brentuximab vedotin exposure. Trimming shortened V by 4 bases and J by 2 bases, and 14 bases separated the two germline ends. CDR1 is MNHEY and CDR2 is SVGAGI in the germline V gene. This CDR3 region has 15 residues. Measured with immunoSEQ multiplex PCR; TCRdb has only the in-frame clones, and not every one. The table shows 90,000 or so clones, with 92% occurring only once. The starting material was peripheral blood mononuclear cells (PBMCs), obtained before the second cycle of nivolumab. This receptor was taken from a human donor with classical Hodgkin lymphoma. This chain connects TRBV6-5 to TRBJ1-2; tentative D call: TRBD1 (5 bases). Written as DNA, the CDR3 is TGTGCCAGCAGTTCCCTAATGAGGGGCAACTATGGCTACACCTTC. It is translated as CASSSLMRGNYGYTF.